The 20 T cell receptor beta chains presented below share a single source sample, sequenced in a study of cytomegalovirus exposure and HLA in healthy donors. The PCR was carried out with 60 Vbeta primers and 13 Jbeta primers. The data were produced by immunoSEQ multiplex PCR, yet TCRdb's version contains in-frame clones alone and is incomplete. Found here are 100,000 to 150,000 clones, about three quarters of them singletons; the top ten hold roughly 3.2%. The sequenced sample was PBMCs. These receptors came from a man aged 25 to 45 in good health and CMV-seronegative.

The chain is built from TRBV10-3 and TRBJ2-1, with 11 bases aligning to TRBD2. This CDR3 is built from 14 residues. V trimming: 10 bases; J trimming: 5 bases; junction bases outside the gene matches: 7. Germline-derived CDR1 and CDR2 are ENHRY and SYGVKD. DNA of the CDR3: TGTGCCACGATAGCGGGGGGGCCCCACAATGAGCAGTTCTTC. Encoded protein: CATIAGGPHNEQFF.

J is TRBJ1-6 and V is TRBV10-3; D perhaps matches TRBD1 (6 bases). Germline loops: CDR1 ENHRY, CDR2 SYGVKD. The V end lost 6 bases, the J end lost 9 bases, and 15 bases lay between the germline ends. The CDR3 consists of 14 residues. The CDR3 DNA reads as TGTGCCATCAGGCTGGACAGATCAGGTTCACCCCTCCACTTT. This gives the protein CAIRLDRSGSPLHF.

V gene TRBV19 combines with J gene TRBJ1-5; D gene unclear. V lost 6 bases to trimming and J lost 6 bases, with 21 bases between them. The CDR3 runs 16 residues. Germline V CDR1 and CDR2: LNHDA, SQIVND (reference sequence). CDR3 in amino acids: CASRAGLPPIVQPQHF. CDR3 coding DNA: TGTGCCAGTAGGGCAGGCCTTCCCCCCATCGTTCAGCCCCAGCATTTT.

This clone occurred once. The chain is built from TRBV20-1 and TRBJ2-7; perhaps TRBD2 as D (6 bases). The CDR3 totals 11 residues. CDR1 and CDR2 (germline): DFQATT, SNEGSKA (reference sequence). Trimming shortened V by 1 base and J by 7 bases, and 8 bases separated the two germline ends. The CDR3 region is CSARGREEQYF. The CDR3 DNA reads as TGCAGTGCTAGAGGGAGGGAAGAGCAGTACTTC.

This clone came up once. V is TRBV19 and J is TRBJ2-2; 7 positions agree with TRBD1. The germline V gene has CDR1 LNHDA and CDR2 SQIVND (reference sequence). Trimming took 6 bases from V and 0 from J; bases not matched to a gene: 4. There are 15 residues in the CDR3. The DNA of the CDR3 is TGTGCCAGTAGATCCGGGACAGCGAACACCGGGGAGCTGTTTTTT. Translated, it gives CASRSGTANTGELFF.

This chain links TRBV4-2 with TRBJ2-1; 8 positions agree with TRBD2. Germline CDR1 and CDR2: LGHNA and YNFKEQ. The CDR3 runs to 18 residues. The ends lost 0 bases at V and 3 bases at J; junction bases unmatched: 10. This CDR3 reads CASSQDKGGRNGYNEQFF. CDR3 sequence (DNA): TGTGCCAGCAGCCAAGATAAGGGCGGGAGGAACGGCTACAATGAGCAGTTCTTC.

The V gene is TRBV19, the J gene TRBJ1-4; D is undetermined. Trimming pared 4 bases from V and 10 bases from J, leaving 10 bases between. Germline-derived CDR1 and CDR2 are LNHDA and SQIVND (reference sequence). The CDR3 is 12 residues long. CDR3 nucleotide sequence: TGTGCCAGTAGTACCCGGAGTGGAAAACTGTTTTTT. It yields the protein CASSTRSGKLFF.

This clone has just one count. The V gene is TRBV19, the J gene TRBJ2-2; maybe TRBD1 (6 bases). Trimming cost V 5 bases and J 0 bases, with 10 bases left between them. CDR1 and CDR2 from the germline V gene are LNHDA and SQIVND (reference sequence). This CDR3 contains 15 residues. The CDR3 DNA follows: TGTGCCAGTAGTCCTAGGACAGCGAACACCGGGGAGCTGTTTTTT. Residues: CASSPRTANTGELFF.

The chain recombines TRBV5-6 with TRBJ2-3; 11 bases align to TRBD2. Germline values: CDR1 SGHDT, CDR2 YYEEEE. The CDR3 covers 15 residues. With V trimmed by 4 bases and J by 6 bases, 7 bases remained unmatched. CDR3 nucleotides: TGTGCCAGCAGCGGCCTAGCGGGAGGAGGGGATACGCAGTATTTT. As protein: CASSGLAGGGDTQYF.

J is TRBJ2-7 and V is TRBV6-5; 10 bases map to TRBD1. Germline V lookup: CDR1 MNHEY, CDR2 SVGAGI. This CDR3 is 15 amino acids long. V lost 6 bases and J lost 1; bases outside the gene matches: 6. The CDR3 region is CASRPTGGASYEQYF. In DNA, the CDR3 is TGTGCCAGCAGGCCGACAGGGGGCGCTTCCTACGAGCAGTACTTC.

This chain links TRBV5-6 with TRBJ2-3; TRBD1 matches at 9 bases. V shed 4 bases and J 4 bases; nucleotides not matched to a gene: 4. Per the germline V gene, CDR1 is SGHDT and CDR2 is YYEEEE. This CDR3 is built from 14 residues. The CDR3 DNA follows: TGTGCCAGCAGCGGGACAGGGTTTGCAGATACGCAGTATTTT. Translation gives CASSGTGFADTQYF.

The rearrangement links TRBV5-1 to TRBJ1-1; 9 bases line up with TRBD1. J gave up 0 bases and V 4 bases, and 4 bases lay outside the gene matches. The length of the CDR3 is 15 residues. Germline CDR1 and CDR2: SGHRS and YFSETQ. This CDR3 reads CASSPGTGMNTEAFF. CDR3 in DNA: TGCGCCAGCAGCCCCGGGACAGGGATGAACACTGAAGCTTTCTTT.

This clone has just a few counts. The rearrangement joins TRBV28 to TRBJ1-2; no reliable D call. The CDR3 runs 15 residues. V was cut by 4 bases and J by 4 bases, with 16 bases left in between. In germline, CDR1 is MDHEN, CDR2 SYDVKM. The CDR3: CASSSPRNPGYGYTF. CDR3 in DNA: TGTGCCAGCAGTTCCCCGCGGAACCCTGGCTATGGCTACACCTTC.

The chain combines TRBV28 with TRBJ2-7; 12 bases match TRBD2. Germline assignment: CDR1 MDHEN and CDR2 SYDVKM. The CDR3 covers 15 residues. V was pared by 5 bases and J by 5 bases, with 7 bases of the junction left unmatched. The CDR3 DNA sequence: TGTGCCAGCAGTCCCTCTAGCGGGGGGGCGGACGAGCAGTACTTC. This codes for CASSPSSGGADEQYF.

This chain joins TRBV29-1 and TRBJ2-5, with TRBD2 identical over 7 bases. Germline trimming cut 8 bases from V and 5 bases from J; bases unmatched to any gene: 11. The CDR3 extends over 13 amino acids. Germline loops: CDR1 SQVTM, CDR2 ANQGSEA. The CDR3 bases are TGCAGCCTCAGCGGGGCTATCCGGGAGACCCAGTACTTC. It translates to CSLSGAIRETQYF. The whole variable domain, remainder taken from reference TRBV29-1 and TRBJ2-5, is SAVISQKPSRDICQRGTSLTIQCQVDSQVTMMFWYRQQPGQSLTLIATANQGSEATYESGFVIDKFPISRPNLTFSTLTVSNMSPEDSSIYLCSLSGAIRETQYFGPGTRLLVL.

V is TRBV19 and J is TRBJ2-5; possible D gene TRBD1, 6 bases. CDR3 length: 14 residues. V lost 6 bases and J lost 2, with 13 bases in between. Germline loops: CDR1 LNHDA, CDR2 SQIVND (reference sequence). Here the CDR3 DNA reads TGTGCCAGTAGATTACAGGGAAGGCAAGAGACCCAGTACTTC. This codes for CASRLQGRQETQYF. The variable domain in full, completed from reference TRBV19 and TRBJ2-5, reads DGGITQSPKYLFRKEGQNVTLSCEQNLNHDAMYWYRQDPGQGLRLIYYSQIVNDFQKGDIAEGYSVSREKKESFPLTVTSAQKNPTAFYLCASRLQGRQETQYFGPGTRLLVL.

Note on this clone: Other DNA sequences within the sample encode an identical CDR3. The chain links TRBV5-6 to TRBJ1-2; maybe TRBD1 (5 bases). V was clipped by 0 bases and J by 8 bases, with 11 bases between them. Germline CDR1 reads SGHDT; CDR2 reads YYEEEE. The CDR3 is 13 residues long. The DNA for the CDR3 is TGTGCCAGCAGCTTGGCTCGTGGGGGGGGCTACACCTTC. Its protein is CASSLARGGGYTF.

The chain is built from TRBV5-1 and TRBJ2-6, with 7 bases identical to TRBD1. CDR3 size: 18 residues. V lost 0 bases, J lost 0 bases, and 6 bases stayed unmatched. Germline loops: CDR1 SGHRS, CDR2 YFSETQ. Written as DNA, the CDR3 is TGCGCCAGCAGCTTGGCCTGGGGACAGAGCTCTGGGGCCAACGTCCTGACTTTC. Protein product: CASSLAWGQSSGANVLTF.

This clone was recorded once. The chain combines TRBV27 with TRBJ2-7; 7 bases are shared with TRBD1. Germline values: CDR1 MNHEY, CDR2 SMNVEV (reference sequence). This CDR3 has 13 residues. Unmatched junction bases numbered 4, after V lost 6 bases and J lost 2 bases. Here the CDR3 reads CASSTGDAYEQYF. For the CDR3, the DNA is TGTGCCAGCAGCACAGGGGACGCCTACGAGCAGTACTTC.

The rearrangement links TRBV5-1 to TRBJ1-5, with 7 positions matching TRBD1. V gave up 4 bases and J gave up 4 bases; unmatched junction bases: 5. The CDR3 covers 14 residues. Per germline, CDR1 SGHRS and CDR2 YFSETQ. CDR3 sequence (DNA): TGCGCCAGCAGCCAAGGGACAGAAAATCAGCCCCAGCATTTT. Its translation is CASSQGTENQPQHF.